This T cell receptor beta chain is from a study of blood T cell repertoires in COVID-19. Trimming removed 5 bases from V and 1 base from J, with 6 bases in between. This CDR3 spans 14 amino acids. Per the germline V gene, CDR1 is LGHDT and CDR2 is YNNKEL (reference sequence). Participant reports of clinical history set cohort assignment. Using immunoSEQ multiplex PCR, the repertoire was profiled, and TCRdb retains in-frame clones only, with some absent. The table has 260,000 or so clones, over 75% seen once. The receptor's source is a man aged 18 to 30 who had recovered from COVID-19. This chain joins TRBV3-1 (or the pseudogene TRBV3-2) and TRBJ2-6; TRBD2 is a possible D gene (5 bases). The sequencing sample was made of PBMCs or T cells enriched from blood (not recorded which). CDR3 sequence reads: CASSWESGANVLTF. As DNA, the CDR3 is TGTGCCAGCAGCTGGGAGTCTGGGGCCAACGTCCTGACTTTC.